This TCR beta chain was recorded in a study of early T cells in non-severe SARS-CoV-2 infection. CDR1 and CDR2 (germline): SGHAT, FQNNGV. CDR3 length: 13 amino acids. Trimming removed 4 bases from V and 7 bases from J, with 13 bases in between. TCRdb independently ran MiXCR on the 5' RACE reads; one entry per CDR3 protein. This sample has 64,000 or so distinct CDR3 sequences, with around 12% found just once. The receptor's source is an adult who was a healthcare worker with PCR-confirmed SARS-CoV-2 infection or an uninfected control (not recorded which). This chain links TRBV11-2 with TRBJ1-2; D not certain. The material was whole blood, obtained at baseline. CDR3 bases: TGTGCCAGCAGCTCACCGGGTTCCGCTGGCTACACCTTC. It specifies CASSSPGSAGYTF.